This section outlines one T cell receptor beta chain sequence together with its context. Its antigen remains unidentified. CDR3 length: 14 amino acids. Germline V gene lookup returns CDR1 SGHDN and CDR2 FVKESK. The source of the sample is a study of cytomegalovirus exposure and HLA in healthy donors. Study conclusions and caveats: It was approximately 160 TCR beta chains that were listed as cytomegalovirus-associated. When analyzed later, a missense DCLRE1C variant was found to be linked to TCR beta V- and J-gene trimming. In an earlier analysis, most TCR beta V segments were productive about 87% or about 30% of the time.

The PCR used 60 Vbeta and 13 Jbeta primers. Repertoires were generated with immunoSEQ multiplex PCR, while TCRdb's copy carries only in-frame clones and drops some. The sample lists 95,000 to 150,000 clones, 65% to 80% seen once, with roughly 4% in the top ten. This TCR was recovered from a human donor in good health. The gene calls are TRBV14 and TRBJ2-5, with D unclear. The end of the DNA is better explained by TRBJ2-7, so the J call may be wrong. Material for sequencing was PBMCs. CDR3 DNA sequence: TGTGCCAGCAGCCAAGAGGGCTCCTACCACGAGCAGTACTTC. Its protein product is CASSQEGSYHEQYF.